Here is one T cell receptor beta chain with its context. Its matching antigen is unknown. These data come from a study of T cell repertoires in cytomegalovirus infection. Study context: Newly reported HLA-C-restricted and thoroughly characterized HLA-B-restricted CMV epitopes were employed. Evidence of both CMV infection and a matching HLA type came from public TCR beta signatures.

There are 14 residues in the CDR3. V was trimmed by 6 bases and J by 2 bases, leaving 13 bases between them. Germline-derived CDR1 and CDR2 are MNHEY and SVGAGI. Study-level points and caveats: What dominated the ex vivo response were HLA-C-restricted CMV-specific TCR beta clonotypes.

A single record per CDR3 protein comes from TCRdb applying MiXCR to the reads. In the table there are a few hundred thousand distinct CDR3 sequences, 35% to 50% of which are singletons. V gene TRBV6-5 combines with J gene TRBJ1-1, with D uncertain. The material was cultured PBMCs, obtained from culture after CMV antigen stimulation. The TCR comes from a human donor in good health (CMV status not recorded). Some clones in this sample may be carry-over from other donors' samples. CDR3 nucleotides: TGTGCCAGCAGCTGGACTTCCGAAAACACTGAAGCTTTCTTT. This translates into CASSWTSENTEAFF.